This paragraph reports one TCR beta chain. TCRdb reprocessed the 5' RACE reads via MiXCR and lists one record per CDR3 protein. Among just under 350,000 distinct CDR3 sequences listed, roughly 14% were seen once. This CDR3 region has 16 residues. Unmatched junction bases numbered 11, after V lost 5 bases and J lost 5 bases. This record comes from a study of CD8 T cells in ankylosing spondylitis. The TCR originated in a male donor with ankylosing spondylitis or in good health (not recorded which). The chain is built from TRBV12-3 or TRBV12-4 and TRBJ1-2; 10 positions match TRBD1. The specimen sequenced was blood, either unsorted or a sorted T cell fraction (not recorded which). As DNA, the CDR3 is TGTGCCAGCAGTCTGGGGACCGGGACAGGGGATTATGGCTACACCTTC. Protein sequence: CASSLGTGTGDYGYTF.